One and the same sample provided the 21 T cell receptor beta chains below, sequenced in a study of shared clonotypes between healthy human individuals. Profiling relied on immunoSEQ multiplex PCR, and the TCRdb table lists in-frame clones only, not all of them. The sample lists 950,000 to 1,200,000 clones, 70% to 80% seen once, with approximately 0.95% in the top ten. The sequencing sample was made of memory CD4+ T cells from PBMCs. Subset here: CD45RA-negative fraction. These TCRs come from a man younger than 30 in good health. Some clones in this sample may be carry-over from other donors' samples.

This clone occurred a few times. This rearrangement joins TRBV21-1 to TRBJ2-5; the tabulated D call, TRBD2, remains unverified against the DNA. TRBV21-1 is a documented pseudogene. The CDR3 has 17 residues. CDR3 DNA: TGTGCCAGCAGCATGAACCCGGGACTAGCTGGGGAAGGGACCCAGTACTTC. This gives the protein CASSMNPGLAGEGTQYF.

This chain uses TRBV9 with TRBJ2-3; 14 bases are shared with TRBD2. J lost 4 bases, V lost 3 bases, and 7 bases had no gene match. Germline assignment: CDR1 SGDLS and CDR2 YYNGEE. The CDR3 sequence is 17 residues long. The CDR3 protein is CASSAGTSGSSADTQYF. The DNA of the CDR3 is TGTGCCAGCAGCGCTGGGACTAGCGGGAGTTCTGCAGATACGCAGTATTTT.

Worth noting for this clone: Other DNA sequences in the same sample also yield this CDR3. CDR3 sequence reads: CASSLDGNTEAFF. CDR3 DNA sequence: TGTGCCAGCAGTTTAGATGGGAACACTGAAGCTTTCTTT. This chain joins TRBV28 and TRBJ1-1; D ambiguous. V was pared by 2 bases and J by 1 base, with 5 bases between. CDR1 MDHEN and CDR2 SYDVKM come from the germline V gene. This CDR3 comprises 13 residues.

The J gene is TRBJ2-7, the V gene TRBV9; 10 bases are shared with TRBD1. The J segment lost 6 bases and the V segment lost 0 bases, leaving 9 bases of the junction unmatched. The CDR3 is 16 amino acids. Germline CDR1 SGDLS, CDR2 YYNGEE. The CDR3 DNA reads as TGTGCCAGCAGCGTAGGTCTGACAGGGGGCGAAGGCGAGCAGTACTTC. Its protein product is CASSVGLTGGEGEQYF.

Worth noting for this clone: At the DNA level, this CDR3 is encoded by other sequences in the same sample as well. The V call is TRBV2, the J call TRBJ2-2, with a weak D call TRBD2 (5 bases). The CDR3 loop spans 13 amino acids. Germline V gene sequence: CDR1 SNHLY, CDR2 FYNNEI. Trimming removed 3 bases at V and 4 bases at J, with 6 bases between. Here the CDR3 reads CASSEGSTGELFF. The CDR3 DNA is TGTGCCAGCAGTGAGGGGAGCACCGGGGAGCTGTTTTTT.

The chain uses TRBV9 and TRBJ2-1; 12 bases match TRBD2. The CDR3 length is 16 residues. V was clipped by 4 bases and J by 10 bases; unmatched bases: 12. Germline V gene sequence: CDR1 SGDLS, CDR2 YYNGEE. The CDR3 bases are TGTGCCAGCAGCCCTAGTGGACTAGCGGGATCCGGAGAGCAGTTCTTC. Translating gives CASSPSGLAGSGEQFF.

V is TRBV5-1 and J is TRBJ2-2, with TRBD2 identical over 14 bases. This CDR3 region has 19 residues. The germline gives CDR1 SGHRS, CDR2 YFSETQ. The junction had 9 bases not matched to a gene; V was cut back by 2 bases and J by 3 bases. DNA of the CDR3: TGCGCCAGCAGCTTCCTTGGGACTAGCGGGAGAACCGACACCGGGGAGCTGTTTTTT. Amino acids: CASSFLGTSGRTDTGELFF.

The chain links TRBV28 to TRBJ1-2; tentatively, D is TRBD1 (5 bases). The CDR3 is 15 amino acids. Germline CDR1 is MDHEN and CDR2 is SYDVKM. Trimming took 7 bases from V and 2 from J, leaving 17 bases between them. The CDR3, as DNA: TGTGCCAGCACCCCTCCCCACGGGGGGAACTATGGCTACACCTTC. Translated: CASTPPHGGNYGYTF.

The chain links TRBV2 to TRBJ2-2; no reliable D call. Trimming pared 6 bases from V and 0 bases from J, leaving 8 bases between. Germline V CDR1 and CDR2: SNHLY, FYNNEI. The CDR3 totals 14 residues. The CDR3 reads CASSPEANTGELFF. The CDR3 region has the DNA TGTGCCAGCAGCCCTGAAGCGAACACCGGGGAGCTGTTTTTT.

This clone was recorded at least ten times. This chain uses TRBV5-1 with TRBJ2-3, with 7 bases aligning to TRBD1. CDR3 size: 16 residues. Trimming cost V 0 bases and J 3 bases; bases outside gene matches: 7. Germline lookup yields CDR1 SGHRS and CDR2 YFSETQ. CDR3 protein: CASSLGAGGETDTQYF. The CDR3 nucleotides read TGCGCCAGCAGCTTGGGGGCAGGGGGTGAAACAGATACGCAGTATTTT.

Remarks on this clone: This same CDR3 is encoded by further DNA sequences in the sample. The chain combines TRBV7-2 with TRBJ1-2; TRBD1 matches at 7 bases. The CDR3 is 13 amino acids. CDR1 is SGHTA and CDR2 is FQGNSA in the germline V gene. V gave up 4 bases and J gave up 4 bases; unmatched junction bases: 3. For the CDR3, the DNA is TGTGCCAGCAGCTCCAGACAGGGCTATGGCTACACCTTC. Translation gives CASSSRQGYGYTF.

The chain combines TRBV13 with TRBJ1-2; maybe TRBD1 (5 bases). Germline CDR1 reads PRHDT; CDR2 reads FYEKMQ (reference sequence). V was shortened by 5 bases and J by 3 bases, with 16 bases between the two germline ends. The CDR3 is 15 amino acids. CDR3 coding DNA: TGTGCCAGCAGCCTCCGCGGGGCTGCCTACTATGGCTACACCTTC. It encodes CASSLRGAAYYGYTF.

In DNA, the CDR3 is TGTGCCTGGAGGGGGTCAGATACGCAGTATTTT. It specifies CAWRGSDTQYF. This chain uses TRBV30 with TRBJ2-3; no clear D gene. V dropped 3 bases and J dropped 4 bases, with 5 bases sitting between them. This CDR3 has 11 residues. CDR1 and CDR2 from the germline V gene are GTSNPN and SVGIG (reference sequence).

Points on this clone: Other DNA sequences within the sample encode an identical CDR3. The gene calls are TRBV2 and TRBJ1-5; unclear D gene. Trimming pared 3 bases from V and 0 bases from J, leaving 0 bases between. The germline CDR1 and CDR2 sequences are SNHLY and FYNNEI. The length of the CDR3 is 12 residues. CDR3 DNA: TGTGCCAGCAGTGATAGCAATCAGCCCCAGCATTTT. This gives the protein CASSDSNQPQHF. The whole variable domain, remainder taken from reference TRBV2 and TRBJ1-5, is EPEVTQTPSHQVTQMGQEVILRCVPISNHLYFYWYRQILGQKVEFLVSFYNNEISEKSEIFDDQFSVERPDGSNFTLKIRSTKLEDSAMYFCASSDSNQPQHFGDGTRLSIL.

V usage is TRBV11-1 and J usage is TRBJ2-7, with D possibly being TRBD1 or TRBD2 (6 bases each). V was clipped by 5 bases and J by 2 bases, with 22 bases between them. This CDR3 has 17 residues. Germline CDR1 SGHAT, CDR2 FQDESV (reference sequence). The CDR3 spells CASSQLPGADKTYEQYF. As DNA, the CDR3 is TGTGCCAGCAGCCAACTCCCGGGGGCAGACAAGACCTACGAGCAGTACTTC.

CDR3 sequence (DNA): TGTGCCAGTAGTGGAATCGAGCAGTTCTTC. The encoded protein is CASSGIEQFF. V is TRBV19 and J is TRBJ2-1; no clear D. CDR3 size: 10 residues. The V end lost 5 bases, the J end lost 10 bases, and 6 bases lay between the germline ends. Germline CDR1 LNHDA, CDR2 SQIVND (reference sequence). Together with reference TRBV19 and TRBJ2-1, the CDR3 gives the full variable domain: DGGITQSPKYLFRKEGQNVTLSCEQNLNHDAMYWYRQDPGQGLRLIYYSQIVNDFQKGDIAEGYSVSREKKESFPLTVTSAQKNPTAFYLCASSGIEQFFGPGTRLTVL.

The chain links TRBV30 to TRBJ1-2; D not resolved. Trimming removed 3 bases from V and 8 bases from J, with 19 bases in between. Germline V gene sequence: CDR1 GTSNPN, CDR2 SVGIG (reference sequence). CDR3 size: 14 residues. CDR3 nucleotide sequence: TGTGCCTGGAGCCCCCTTGAAGGGTTCTTAGGCTACACCTTC. As protein: CAWSPLEGFLGYTF.

The chain uses TRBV6-1 and TRBJ2-3, with 14 bases lining up with TRBD2. The J segment lost 6 bases and the V segment lost 7 bases, leaving 6 bases of the junction unmatched. CDR3 length: 15 amino acids. Germline CDR1 reads MNHNS; CDR2 reads SASEGT. Here the CDR3 DNA reads TGTGCCAGCACCCGACTAGCGGGAGGGGATGATACGCAGTATTTT. This gives the protein CASTRLAGGDDTQYF.

This chain uses TRBV15 with TRBJ2-2, with D perhaps matching TRBD1 (6 bases). Germline V gene lookup returns CDR1 LNHNV and CDR2 YYDKDF (reference sequence). This CDR3 contains 15 residues. V was clipped by 1 base and J by 4 bases, with 10 bases between them. CDR3 residues: CATSRARGSTGELFF. The CDR3 nucleotides are TGTGCCACCAGCAGAGCCAGGGGTAGCACCGGGGAGCTGTTTTTT.

This chain joins TRBV10-3 and TRBJ2-7; possibly TRBD2 for D (5 bases). Germline CDR1 ENHRY, CDR2 SYGVKD. The CDR3 sequence is 15 residues long. Trimming shortened V by 0 bases and J by 2 bases, and 11 bases separated the two germline ends. The CDR3, as DNA: TGTGCCATCAGTGAGTCCCTAGCTAGGACCTACGAGCAGTACTTC. Its protein product is CAISESLARTYEQYF.

V is TRBV6-1 and J is TRBJ2-1, with D possibly called TRBD1 or TRBD2 (6 bases each). V lost 2 bases, J lost 5 bases, and 19 bases lay in between. CDR1 is MNHNS and CDR2 is SASEGT in the germline V gene. This CDR3 has 17 amino acids. The CDR3 nucleotides are TGTGCCAGCAGTGAAAAGGGTGGGGGGACAATCCACAATGAGCAGTTCTTC. It encodes CASSEKGGGTIHNEQFF.